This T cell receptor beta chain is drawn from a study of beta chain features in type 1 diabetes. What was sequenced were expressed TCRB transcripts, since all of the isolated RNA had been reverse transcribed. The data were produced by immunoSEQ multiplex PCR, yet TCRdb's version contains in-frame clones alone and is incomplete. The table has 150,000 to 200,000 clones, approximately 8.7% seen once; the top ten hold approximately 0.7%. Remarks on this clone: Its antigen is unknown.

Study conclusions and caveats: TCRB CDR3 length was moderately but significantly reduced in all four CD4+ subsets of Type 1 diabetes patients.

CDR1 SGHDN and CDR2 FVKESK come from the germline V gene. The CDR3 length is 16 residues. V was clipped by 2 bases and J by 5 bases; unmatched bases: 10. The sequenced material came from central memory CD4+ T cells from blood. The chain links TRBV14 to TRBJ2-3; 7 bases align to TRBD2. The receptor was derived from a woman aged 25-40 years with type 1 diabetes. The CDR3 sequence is CASSQSREVGLDTQYF. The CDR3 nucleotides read TGTGCCAGCAGCCAAAGCCGGGAGGTGGGCTTAGATACGCAGTATTTT.